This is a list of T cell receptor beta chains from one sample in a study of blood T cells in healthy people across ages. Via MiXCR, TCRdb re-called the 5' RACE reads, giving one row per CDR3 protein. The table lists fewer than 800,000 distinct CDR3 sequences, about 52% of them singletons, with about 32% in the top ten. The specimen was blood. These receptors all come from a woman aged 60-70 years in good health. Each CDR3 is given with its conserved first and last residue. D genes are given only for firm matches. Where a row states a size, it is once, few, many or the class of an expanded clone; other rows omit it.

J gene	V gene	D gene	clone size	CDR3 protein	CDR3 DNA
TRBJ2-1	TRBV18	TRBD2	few	CASSRTSGAYNEQFF	TGTGCCAGCTCACGGACTAGCGGCGCATACAATGAGCAGTTCTTC
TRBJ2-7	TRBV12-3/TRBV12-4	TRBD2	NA	CASGPGLGSYEQYF	TGTGCCAGCGGTCCGGGACTAGGTAGCTACGAGCAGTACTTC
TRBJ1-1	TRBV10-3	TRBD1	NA	CAIRKTGGDEAFF	TGTGCCATCAGGAAGACAGGGGGCGATGAAGCTTTCTTT
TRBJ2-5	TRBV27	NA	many	CASSLSFPQETQYF	TGTGCCAGCAGTTTATCTTTCCCTCAAGAGACCCAGTACTTC
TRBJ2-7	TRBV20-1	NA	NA	CSVTTSICEQYF	TGCAGTGTGACGACTAGTATCTGCGAGCAGTACTTC
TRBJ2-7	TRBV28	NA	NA	CASIGDGDKAYEQYF	TGTGCCAGCATAGGGGATGGGGACAAGGCCTACGAGCAGTACTTC
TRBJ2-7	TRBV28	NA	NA	CASCTSGTSPYEQYF	TGTGCCAGCTGCACCTCCGGGACATCCCCCTACGAGCAGTACTTC
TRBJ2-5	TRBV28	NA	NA	CASSTRRGGDEQYF	TGTGCCAGCAGTACGCGGCGGGGAGGCGATGAGCAGTACTTC
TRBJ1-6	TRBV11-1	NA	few	CASSLLGSDSPLHF	TGTGCCAGCAGCTTATTGGGGAGTGATTCACCCCTCCACTTT
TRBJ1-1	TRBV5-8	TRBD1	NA	CAGKGAPNTEAFF	TGTGCCGGGAAGGGGGCCCCGAACACTGAAGCTTTCTTT
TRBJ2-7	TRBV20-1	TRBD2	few	CSAPSGSLDEQYF	TGCAGTGCCCCTAGCGGGAGTTTGGACGAGCAGTACTTC
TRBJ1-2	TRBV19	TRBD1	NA	CASSIGTGSYGYTF	TGTGCCAGTAGTATCGGGACAGGGTCGTATGGCTACACCTTC
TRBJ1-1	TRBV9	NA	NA	CASSSRTDANTEAFF	TGTGCCAGCAGCTCGCGGACTGACGCGAACACTGAAGCTTTCTTT
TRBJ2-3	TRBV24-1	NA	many	CATSDQRRDTQYF	TGTGCCACCAGTGATCAAAGGCGAGATACGCAGTATTTT
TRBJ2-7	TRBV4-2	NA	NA	CASSRRQISYEQYF	TGTGCCAGCAGCCGCAGACAGATCTCCTACGAGCAGTACTTC
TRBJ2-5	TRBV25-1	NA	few	CASRFLETQYF	TGTGCCAGCAGATTTTTAGAGACCCAGTACTTC
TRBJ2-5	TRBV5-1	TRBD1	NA	CASSFQTGGQETQYF	TGCGCCAGCAGCTTCCAGACAGGGGGCCAAGAGACCCAGTACTTC
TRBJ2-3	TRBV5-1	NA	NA	CASSLALGPGEQYF	TGCGCCAGCAGCTTGGCCCTAGGACCCGGCGAGCAGTACTTT
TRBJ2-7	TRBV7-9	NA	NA	CASSLSGVDEQYF	TGTGCCAGCAGCTTATCTGGGGTCGACGAGCAGTACTTC
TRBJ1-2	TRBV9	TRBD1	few	CASSVLEGAYGYTF	TGTGCCAGCAGCGTATTAGAGGGGGCGTATGGCTACACCTTC
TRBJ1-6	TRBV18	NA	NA	CASSPDRTDNSPLHF	TGTGCCAGCTCACCCGACCGGACAGATAATTCACCCCTCCACTTT
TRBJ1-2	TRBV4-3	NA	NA	CASSQEVQGTRFYGHTF	TGCGCCAGCAGCCAAGAAGTACAGGGAACGAGATTTTATGGCCACACCTTC
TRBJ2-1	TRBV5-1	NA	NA	CASRGRVTYNEQFF	TGCGCCAGCAGAGGGCGGGTGACCTACAATGAGCAGTTCTTC
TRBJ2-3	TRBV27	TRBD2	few	CATNLRLAASTDTQYF	TGTGCCACCAACCTTAGACTAGCGGCTAGCACAGATACGCAGTATTTT
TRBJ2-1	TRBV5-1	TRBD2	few	CASSPLAGHYNEQFF	TGCGCCAGCAGCCCGCTAGCGGGACACTACAATGAGCAGTTCTTC
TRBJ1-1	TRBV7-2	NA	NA	CASSLESLDGRGSTEAFF	TGTGCCAGCAGCCTAGAATCCCTCGATGGGAGGGGCTCCACTGAAGCTTTCTTT
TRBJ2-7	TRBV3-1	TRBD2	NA	CASSRLAGVAYEQYF	TGTGCCAGCAGCCGACTAGCGGGAGTTGCCTACGAGCAGTACTTC
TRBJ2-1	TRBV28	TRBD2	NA	CASLAGGIRHEQFF	TGTGCCAGCCTAGCGGGAGGGATCCGTCATGAGCAGTTCTTC
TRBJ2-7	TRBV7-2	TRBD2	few	CASSLSGSSWAPYEQYF	TGTGCCAGCAGCTTAAGCGGGAGTTCCTGGGCACCCTACGAGCAGTACTTC
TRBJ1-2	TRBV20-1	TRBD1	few	CSARQGSFSGYTF	TGCAGTGCCCGACAGGGATCCTTCTCTGGCTACACCTTC
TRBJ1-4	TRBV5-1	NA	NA	CASSPPAARANEKLFF	TGCGCCAGCAGCCCCCCCGCTGCAAGGGCTAATGAAAAACTGTTTTTT
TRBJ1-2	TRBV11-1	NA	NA	CASSVVAGTGYTF	TGTGCCAGCAGCGTCGTGGCAGGGACTGGCTACACCTTC
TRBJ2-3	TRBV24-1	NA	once	CATSDWTGSTDTQYF	TGTGCCACCAGTGATTGGACGGGAAGCACAGATACGCAGTATTTT
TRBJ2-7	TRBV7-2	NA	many	CASSPLAGHYEQYF	TGTGCCAGCAGCCCCCTGGCAGGCCACTACGAGCAGTACTTC
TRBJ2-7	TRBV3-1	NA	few	CASSQELATGYEQYF	TGTGCCAGCAGCCAAGAACTCGCCACGGGCTACGAGCAGTACTTC
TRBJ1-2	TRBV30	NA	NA	CAWSNTASVSYTF	TGTGCCTGGAGTAATACCGCGTCGGTTAGCTACACCTTC
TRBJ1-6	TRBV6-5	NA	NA	CASSLGRVNSPLHF	TGTGCCAGCAGTTTGGGCAGGGTCAATTCACCCCTCCACTTT
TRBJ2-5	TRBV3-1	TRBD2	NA	CASSQGGIAGVWSQETQYF	TGTGCCAGCAGCCAAGGTGGGATAGCGGGGGTCTGGAGCCAAGAGACCCAGTACTTC
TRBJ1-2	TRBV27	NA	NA	CASSPRQAGDYGYTF	TGTGCCAGCAGTCCCCGACAGGCGGGTGACTATGGCTACACCTTC
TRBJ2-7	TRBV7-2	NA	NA	CASTASMAFNGGEQYF	TGTGCCAGCACCGCATCCATGGCGTTTAACGGGGGTGAGCAGTACTTC
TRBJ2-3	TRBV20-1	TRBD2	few	CSARPLTSGSATDTQYF	TGCAGTGCTAGGCCCCTGACTAGCGGGAGTGCCACAGATACGCAGTATTTT
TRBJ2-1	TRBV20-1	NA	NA	CSASLNEQFF	TGCAGTGCTAGTCTCAATGAGCAGTTCTTC
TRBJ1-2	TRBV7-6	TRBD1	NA	CASSPGQLYGYTF	TGTGCCAGCAGCCCGGGACAGCTTTATGGCTACACCTTC
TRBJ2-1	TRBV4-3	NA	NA	CASSQESASYYNEQFF	TGCGCCAGCAGCCAAGAGTCCGCCTCCTACTACAATGAGCAGTTCTTC
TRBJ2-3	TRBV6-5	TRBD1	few	CASSYEGRGNTQYF	TGTGCCAGCAGTTACGAGGGCAGGGGGAATACGCAGTATTTT
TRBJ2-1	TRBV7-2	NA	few	CASSPGRLKNNEQFF	TGTGCCAGCAGCCCGGGACGATTGAAAAACAATGAGCAGTTCTTC
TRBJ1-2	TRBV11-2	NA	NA	CASSPRTARNYGYTF	TGTGCCAGCAGCCCCCGGACAGCGAGGAACTATGGCTACACCTTC
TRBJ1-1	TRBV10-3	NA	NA	CAISARMGNTEAFF	TGTGCCATCAGTGCCCGGATGGGGAACACTGAAGCTTTCTTT
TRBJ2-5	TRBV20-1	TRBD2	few	CSARALRLAKYQETQYF	TGCAGTGCTAGAGCCCTAAGACTAGCGAAGTACCAAGAGACCCAGTACTTC
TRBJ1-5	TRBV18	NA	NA	CANSLLDSNQPQHF	TGTGCCAACTCACTCCTAGACAGCAATCAGCCCCAGCATTTT